This TCR beta chain was recorded in a study of graft-versus-host responses after intestinal transplantation. Background on the study: Recipients got multivisceral, liver-intestinal, or isolated intestinal transplants.

The CDR3 runs 17 residues. Unmatched junction bases numbered 3, after V lost 4 bases and J lost 0 bases. Germline loops: CDR1 SNHLY, CDR2 FYNNEI. With regard to this clone: Its antigen is still unknown.

Study-level points and caveats: After transplant, early declines in HvG clones were associated with peak levels of circulating GvH clones.

The protocol was immunoSEQ multiplex PCR, while the TCRdb copy is restricted to in-frame clones and leaves out a portion. The top ten clones hold roughly 0.5% of a sample with 120,000 or so clones, about 93% of them seen once. The origin of this receptor is a human donor who received an intestinal transplant. The chain has TRBV2 and TRBJ2-4, with 13 positions matching TRBD2. The sample was unstimulated CD8+ T cells sorted from spleen or lymph node cells, taken before intestinal transplant. The CDR3, as DNA: TGTGCCAGCAGTGGCTGGACTAGCGGGAGAGCCAAAAACATTCAGTACTTC. Its protein product is CASSGWTSGRAKNIQYF.